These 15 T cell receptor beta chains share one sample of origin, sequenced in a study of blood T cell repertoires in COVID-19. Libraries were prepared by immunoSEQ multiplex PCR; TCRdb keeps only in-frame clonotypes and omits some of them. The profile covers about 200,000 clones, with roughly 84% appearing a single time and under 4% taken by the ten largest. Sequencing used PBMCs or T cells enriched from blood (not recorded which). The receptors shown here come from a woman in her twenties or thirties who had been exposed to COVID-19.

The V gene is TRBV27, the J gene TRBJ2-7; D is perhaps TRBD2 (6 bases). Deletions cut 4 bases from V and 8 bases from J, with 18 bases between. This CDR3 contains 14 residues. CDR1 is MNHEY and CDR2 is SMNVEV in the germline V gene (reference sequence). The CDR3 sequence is CASSSTRPTTQQYF. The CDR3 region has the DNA TGTGCCAGCAGTTCGACTAGGCCCACAACCCAGCAGTACTTC.

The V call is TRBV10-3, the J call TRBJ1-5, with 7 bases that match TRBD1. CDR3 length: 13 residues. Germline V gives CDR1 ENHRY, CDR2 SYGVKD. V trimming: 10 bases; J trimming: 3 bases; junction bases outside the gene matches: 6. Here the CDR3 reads CATEDRDNQPQHF. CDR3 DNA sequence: TGTGCCACCGAAGACAGGGACAATCAGCCCCAGCATTTT.

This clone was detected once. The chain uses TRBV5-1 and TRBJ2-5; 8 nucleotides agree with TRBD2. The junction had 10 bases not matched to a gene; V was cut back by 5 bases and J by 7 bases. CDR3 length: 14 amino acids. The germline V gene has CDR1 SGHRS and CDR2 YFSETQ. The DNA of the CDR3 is TGCGCCAGCAGGACCGGGACTAGTTTTGGGACCCAGTACTTC. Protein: CASRTGTSFGTQYF.

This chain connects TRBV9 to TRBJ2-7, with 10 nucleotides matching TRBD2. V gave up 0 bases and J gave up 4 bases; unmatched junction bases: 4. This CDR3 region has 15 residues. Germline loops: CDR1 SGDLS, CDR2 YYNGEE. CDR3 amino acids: CASSVGSGGAYEQYF. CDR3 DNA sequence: TGTGCCAGCAGCGTAGGGAGCGGGGGGGCATACGAGCAGTACTTC.

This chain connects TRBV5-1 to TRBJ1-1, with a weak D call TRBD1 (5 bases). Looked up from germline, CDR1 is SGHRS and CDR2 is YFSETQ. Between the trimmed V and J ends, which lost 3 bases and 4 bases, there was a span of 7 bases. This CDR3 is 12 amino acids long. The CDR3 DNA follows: TGCGCCAGCAGCTCGGGGGGCACTGAAGCTTTCTTT. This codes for CASSSGGTEAFF.

DNA for the CDR3: TGTGCCAGCATGAGGCAGGGGACCTATAATTCACCCCTCCACTTT. It translates to CASMRQGTYNSPLHF. The chain employs TRBV6-5 and TRBJ1-6, with TRBD1 as a possible D gene (6 bases). Trimming removed 7 bases from V and 2 bases from J, with 12 bases in between. The CDR3 has 15 residues. Looked up from germline, CDR1 is MNHEY and CDR2 is SVGAGI.

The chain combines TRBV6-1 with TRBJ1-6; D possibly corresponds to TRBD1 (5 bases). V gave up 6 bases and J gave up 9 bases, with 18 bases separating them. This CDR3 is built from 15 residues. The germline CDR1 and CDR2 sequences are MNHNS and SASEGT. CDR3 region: CASSLSVQGSSPLHF. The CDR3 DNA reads TGTGCCAGCAGCTTAAGTGTTCAGGGTTCTTCACCCCTCCACTTT.

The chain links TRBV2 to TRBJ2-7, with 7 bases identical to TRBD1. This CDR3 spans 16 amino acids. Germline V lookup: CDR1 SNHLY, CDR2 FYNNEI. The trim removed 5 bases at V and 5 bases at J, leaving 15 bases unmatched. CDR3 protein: CASSYRTGDPPDEQYF. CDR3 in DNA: TGTGCCAGCAGTTACCGTACAGGGGATCCTCCCGACGAGCAGTACTTC.

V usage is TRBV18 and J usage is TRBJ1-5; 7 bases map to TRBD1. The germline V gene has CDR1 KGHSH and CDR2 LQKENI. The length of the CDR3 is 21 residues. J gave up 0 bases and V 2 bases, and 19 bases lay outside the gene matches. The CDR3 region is CASSPFQGIGQDPYSNQPQHF. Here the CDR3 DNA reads TGTGCCAGCTCACCATTCCAGGGCATTGGACAGGACCCTTATAGCAATCAGCCCCAGCATTTT.

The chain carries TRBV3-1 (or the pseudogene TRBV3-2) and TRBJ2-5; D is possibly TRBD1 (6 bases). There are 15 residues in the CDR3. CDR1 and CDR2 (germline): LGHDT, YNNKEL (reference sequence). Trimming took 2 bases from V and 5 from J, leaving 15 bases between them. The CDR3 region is CASSQPLTGFETQYF. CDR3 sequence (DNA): TGTGCCAGCAGCCAACCATTAACAGGGTTTGAGACCCAGTACTTC.

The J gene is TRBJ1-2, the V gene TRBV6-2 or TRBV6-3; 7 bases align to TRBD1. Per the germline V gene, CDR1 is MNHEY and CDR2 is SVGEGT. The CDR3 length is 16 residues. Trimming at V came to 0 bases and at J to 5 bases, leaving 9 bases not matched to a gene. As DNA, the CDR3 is TGTGCCAGCAGTTACTCAGCGGCAGGGGGAAGGTATGGCTACACCTTC. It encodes CASSYSAAGGRYGYTF.

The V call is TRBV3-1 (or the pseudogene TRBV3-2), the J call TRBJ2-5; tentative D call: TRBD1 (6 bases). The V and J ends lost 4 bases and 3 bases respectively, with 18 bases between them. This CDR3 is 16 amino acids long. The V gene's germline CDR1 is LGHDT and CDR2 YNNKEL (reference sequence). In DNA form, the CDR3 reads TGTGCCAGCAGCCGCTCCGGGACACTGATTAAAGAGACCCAGTACTTC. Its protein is CASSRSGTLIKETQYF.

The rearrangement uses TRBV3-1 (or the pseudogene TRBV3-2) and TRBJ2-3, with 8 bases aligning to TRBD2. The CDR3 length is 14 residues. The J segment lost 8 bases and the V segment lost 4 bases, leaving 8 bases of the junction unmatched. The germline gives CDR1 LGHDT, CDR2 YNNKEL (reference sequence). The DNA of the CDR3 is TGTGCCAGCAGCCCTCAGCGGGGGCGAGGTACGCAGTATTTT. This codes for CASSPQRGRGTQYF.

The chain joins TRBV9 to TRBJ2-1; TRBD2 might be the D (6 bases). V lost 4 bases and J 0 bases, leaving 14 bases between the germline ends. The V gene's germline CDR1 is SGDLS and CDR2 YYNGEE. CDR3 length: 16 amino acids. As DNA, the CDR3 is TGTGCCAGCAGCCCAAGTGGGGGGAGCTCCTACAATGAGCAGTTCTTC. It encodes CASSPSGGSSYNEQFF. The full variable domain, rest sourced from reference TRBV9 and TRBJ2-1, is DSGVTQTPKHLITATGQRVTLRCSPRSGDLSVYWYQQSLDQGLQFLIQYYNGEERAKGNILERFSAQQFPDLHSELNLSSLELGDSALYFCASSPSGGSSYNEQFFGPGTRLTVL.

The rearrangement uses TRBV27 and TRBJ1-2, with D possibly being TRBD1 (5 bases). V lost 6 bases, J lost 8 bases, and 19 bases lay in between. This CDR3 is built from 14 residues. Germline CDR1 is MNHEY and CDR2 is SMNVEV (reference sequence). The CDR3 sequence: CASRQVGSDKGYTF. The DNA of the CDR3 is TGTGCCAGCAGACAGGTCGGATCGGATAAGGGCTACACCTTC.